The present T cell receptor (beta chain) was sequenced within a study of long-term antiretroviral therapy in people with HIV. At the survey level, the v3.0 immunoSEQ assay was run. Repertoires were generated with immunoSEQ multiplex PCR, while TCRdb's copy carries only in-frame clones and drops some. The table lists 15,000 to 20,000 clones, roughly 80% of them singletons. This specimen consisted of unsorted PBMCs, obtained 2.3 years after starting antiretroviral therapy. This clonotype was obtained from a woman between 40 and 50 years old with HIV.

CDR3 sequence (DNA): TGTGCCAGCAGCCCCGGTGGGGGCAGCGCTCTCCTTGGAAACACCATATATTTT. Translated, it gives CASSPGGGSALLGNTIYF. The chain combines TRBV5-4 with TRBJ1-3; tentatively, D is TRBD1 (6 bases). The ends were cut back, 4 bases at V and 3 bases at J, with 23 bases in the middle. This CDR3 comprises 18 residues. Germline values: CDR1 SGHNT, CDR2 YYREEE (reference sequence). The full variable domain, its missing parts supplied by reference TRBV5-4 and TRBJ1-3, is ETGVTQSPTHLIKTRGQQVTLRCSSQSGHNTVSWYQQALGQGPQFIFQYYREEENGRGNFPPRFSGLQFPNYSSELNVNALELDDSALYLCASSPGGGSALLGNTIYFGEGSWLTVV.